The T cell receptor beta chain under discussion was sequenced for a study of T cell responses to AZD1222 COVID-19 vaccine. The assay was immunoSEQ multiplex PCR, and TCRdb's table has in-frame clones only and misses some. Of around 35,000 clones in the sample, approximately 84% were seen once. A single count supports this clone. The clonotype was recovered from an adult who received the AZD1222 COVID-19 vaccine. Sequencing was performed on peripheral blood, taken 28 days after the second AZD1222 dose.

CDR3 loop: CASSVEAGAPQQYF. Here the CDR3 DNA reads TGTGCCAGCAGTGTCGAAGCGGGGGCCCCCCAGCAGTACTTC. This rearrangement joins TRBV2 to TRBJ2-7, with 8 bases fitting TRBD2. CDR1 and CDR2 from the germline V gene are SNHLY and FYNNEI. Germline trimming cut 4 bases from V and 8 bases from J; bases unmatched to any gene: 10. This CDR3 region has 14 residues.